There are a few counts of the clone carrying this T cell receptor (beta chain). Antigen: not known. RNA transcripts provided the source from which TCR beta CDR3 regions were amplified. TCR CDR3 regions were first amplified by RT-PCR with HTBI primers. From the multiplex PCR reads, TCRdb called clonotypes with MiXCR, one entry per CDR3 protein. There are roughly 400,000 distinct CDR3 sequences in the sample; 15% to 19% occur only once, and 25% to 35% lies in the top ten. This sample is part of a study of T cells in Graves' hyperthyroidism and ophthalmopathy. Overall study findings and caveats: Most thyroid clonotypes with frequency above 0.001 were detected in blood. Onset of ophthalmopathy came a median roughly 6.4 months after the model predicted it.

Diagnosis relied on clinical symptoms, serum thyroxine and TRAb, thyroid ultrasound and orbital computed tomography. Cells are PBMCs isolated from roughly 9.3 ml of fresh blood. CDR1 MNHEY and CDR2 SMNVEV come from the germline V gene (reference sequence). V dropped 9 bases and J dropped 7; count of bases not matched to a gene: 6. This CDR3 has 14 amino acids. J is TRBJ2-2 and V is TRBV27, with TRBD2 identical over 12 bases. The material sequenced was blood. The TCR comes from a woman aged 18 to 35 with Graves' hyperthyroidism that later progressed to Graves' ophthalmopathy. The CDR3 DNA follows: TGTGCCAGTAGACTAGCGGGAGAGGTCGGGGAGCTGTTTTTT. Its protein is CASRLAGEVGELFF.